The rows below give T cell receptor beta chains drawn from one sample of a study of T cell responses to AZD1222 COVID-19 vaccine. Measured with immunoSEQ multiplex PCR; TCRdb has only the in-frame clones, and not every one. Here the sample spans more than 150,000 clones, 85% to 95% being singletons. This specimen was peripheral blood, taken 28 days after the second AZD1222 dose. Receptors were obtained from an adult who received the AZD1222 COVID-19 vaccine. The CDR3 runs from the conserved cysteine through the conserved F or W. Each record gives: J gene, V gene, clone size, D gene, CDR3 protein, CDR3 DNA. D genes are given only for firm matches. Size values are once, few and many counts, or a class for expanded clones, and some rows have none.

j_gene: TRBJ2-1; v_gene: TRBV2; abundance: NA; d_gene: NA; CDR3aa: CATHTPYSNEQFF; CDR3nt: TGTGCCACCCATACCCCGTACAGCAATGAGCAGTTCTTC
j_gene: TRBJ2-1; v_gene: TRBV27; abundance: NA; d_gene: NA; CDR3aa: CASSQFLSSEQFF; CDR3nt: TGTGCCAGCAGCCAGTTCCTCTCCTCTGAGCAGTTCTTC
j_gene: TRBJ2-3; v_gene: TRBV13; abundance: NA; d_gene: TRBD2; CDR3aa: CASGGGVSPTQYF; CDR3nt: TGTGCCAGCGGGGGAGGGGTGTCGCCTACGCAGTATTTT
j_gene: TRBJ2-7; v_gene: TRBV3-1/TRBV3-2; abundance: few; d_gene: NA; CDR3aa: CASSFSYEQYF; CDR3nt: TGTGCCAGCAGCTTTTCCTACGAGCAGTACTTC
j_gene: TRBJ1-1; v_gene: TRBV28; abundance: NA; d_gene: NA; CDR3aa: CASSAGLGTEAFF; CDR3nt: TGTGCCAGCAGTGCAGGGTTAGGCACTGAAGCTTTCTTT
j_gene: TRBJ2-1; v_gene: TRBV5-4; abundance: NA; d_gene: NA; CDR3aa: CASSRTNEQFF; CDR3nt: TGTGCCAGCAGCCGAACTAATGAGCAGTTCTTC
j_gene: TRBJ1-6; v_gene: TRBV30; abundance: NA; d_gene: NA; CDR3aa: CAWSAGNNSPLHF; CDR3nt: TGTGCCTGGAGTGCGGGGAATAATTCACCCCTCCACTTT
j_gene: TRBJ1-1; v_gene: TRBV6-1; abundance: once; d_gene: TRBD1; CDR3aa: CASSEPGQMNTEAFF; CDR3nt: TGTGCCAGCAGTGAGCCGGGACAGATGAACACTGAAGCTTTCTTT
j_gene: TRBJ1-2; v_gene: TRBV3-1/TRBV3-2; abundance: NA; d_gene: TRBD1; CDR3aa: CASSQEGTGFDYGYTF; CDR3nt: TGTGCCAGCAGCCAAGAAGGGACAGGCTTTGACTATGGCTACACCTTC
j_gene: TRBJ1-6; v_gene: TRBV7-9; abundance: NA; d_gene: TRBD1; CDR3aa: CASSSRTGMSSPLHF; CDR3nt: TGTGCCAGCAGCTCTCGGACAGGGATGAGTTCACCCCTCCACTTT
j_gene: TRBJ1-2; v_gene: TRBV3-1/TRBV3-2; abundance: once; d_gene: TRBD1; CDR3aa: CASSQAAGQGNGYTF; CDR3nt: TGTGCCAGCAGCCAAGCCGCGGGACAGGGGAATGGCTACACCTTC
j_gene: TRBJ2-5; v_gene: TRBV7-2; abundance: NA; d_gene: TRBD1; CDR3aa: CASSRDSQETQYF; CDR3nt: TGTGCCAGCAGCCGGGACAGCCAAGAGACCCAGTACTTC
j_gene: TRBJ2-2; v_gene: TRBV5-1; abundance: few; d_gene: TRBD2; CDR3aa: CASSLVLGGDNTGELFF; CDR3nt: TGCGCCAGCAGCTTGGTACTGGGAGGGGATAACACCGGGGAGCTGTTTTTT
j_gene: TRBJ2-7; v_gene: TRBV6-2/TRBV6-3; abundance: NA; d_gene: TRBD1; CDR3aa: CASSYGTGTYEQYF; CDR3nt: TGTGCCAGCAGTTACGGGACAGGTACCTACGAGCAGTACTTC
j_gene: TRBJ1-3; v_gene: TRBV19; abundance: NA; d_gene: TRBD1; CDR3aa: CASSMGQTGNTIYF; CDR3nt: TGTGCCAGTAGTATGGGACAGACTGGAAACACCATATATTTT
j_gene: TRBJ2-7; v_gene: TRBV7-9; abundance: NA; d_gene: TRBD2; CDR3aa: CASSLGGNFVYEQYF; CDR3nt: TGTGCCAGCAGCTTGGGGGGGAATTTTGTTTACGAGCAGTACTTC
j_gene: TRBJ2-3; v_gene: TRBV10-3; abundance: NA; d_gene: NA; CDR3aa: CAISDSPSFGTQYF; CDR3nt: TGTGCCATCAGTGACAGCCCCTCCTTTGGTACGCAGTATTTT
j_gene: TRBJ2-3; v_gene: TRBV28; abundance: NA; d_gene: NA; CDR3aa: CASSPGLGPSTDTQYF; CDR3nt: TGTGCCAGCAGCCCGGGACTCGGACCGAGCACAGATACGCAGTATTTT
j_gene: TRBJ1-2; v_gene: TRBV6-5; abundance: NA; d_gene: TRBD1; CDR3aa: CASRTDTGERGYTF; CDR3nt: TGTGCCAGCAGGACCGACACAGGGGAGCGTGGCTACACCTTC
j_gene: TRBJ1-2; v_gene: TRBV28; abundance: NA; d_gene: NA; CDR3aa: CASTLGARDGYTF; CDR3nt: TGTGCCAGCACCCTAGGGGCGAGAGATGGCTACACCTTC
j_gene: TRBJ1-4; v_gene: TRBV2; abundance: NA; d_gene: NA; CDR3aa: CASRLKDGRVTTNEKLFF; CDR3nt: TGTGCCAGCAGACTGAAGGACGGGAGAGTTACAACTAATGAAAAACTGTTTTTT
j_gene: TRBJ2-7; v_gene: TRBV3-1/TRBV3-2; abundance: NA; d_gene: NA; CDR3aa: CASSQDPAFAYEQYF; CDR3nt: TGTGCCAGCAGCCAAGATCCCGCTTTCGCCTACGAGCAGTACTTC
j_gene: TRBJ1-1; v_gene: TRBV19; abundance: NA; d_gene: TRBD1; CDR3aa: CASTSFGTDEAFF; CDR3nt: TGTGCCAGTACCTCCTTCGGGACAGATGAAGCTTTCTTT
j_gene: TRBJ1-2; v_gene: TRBV19; abundance: NA; d_gene: NA; CDR3aa: CASSIMAGDGYTF; CDR3nt: TGTGCCAGTAGTATAATGGCAGGGGATGGCTACACCTTC
j_gene: TRBJ1-6; v_gene: TRBV12-3/TRBV12-4; abundance: NA; d_gene: NA; CDR3aa: CASSFEGLLHF; CDR3nt: TGTGCCAGCAGTTTTGAGGGTCTCCTCCACTTT
j_gene: TRBJ1-2; v_gene: TRBV29-1; abundance: NA; d_gene: NA; CDR3aa: CSVGGWTTGYTF; CDR3nt: TGCAGCGTTGGTGGGTGGACTACAGGCTACACCTTC
j_gene: TRBJ1-4; v_gene: TRBV10-1; abundance: NA; d_gene: NA; CDR3aa: CASTPRNPTNEKLFF; CDR3nt: TGCGCCAGCACCCCCCGGAATCCAACTAATGAAAAACTGTTTTTT
j_gene: TRBJ1-1; v_gene: TRBV7-9; abundance: NA; d_gene: TRBD1; CDR3aa: CASSIDRGNTEAFF; CDR3nt: TGTGCCAGCAGCATAGACAGGGGGAACACTGAAGCTTTCTTT
j_gene: TRBJ1-1; v_gene: TRBV6-5; abundance: NA; d_gene: NA; CDR3aa: CASSYSRNNLGAEAFF; CDR3nt: TGTGCCAGCAGTTACTCGCGCAACAACCTGGGCGCTGAAGCTTTCTTT
j_gene: TRBJ2-7; v_gene: TRBV5-4; abundance: NA; d_gene: TRBD1; CDR3aa: CASSSTGVSEQYF; CDR3nt: TGTGCCAGCAGCTCGACAGGGGTCAGCGAGCAGTACTTC
j_gene: TRBJ1-5; v_gene: TRBV7-8; abundance: NA; d_gene: TRBD1; CDR3aa: CASSRDRAMYSNQPQHF; CDR3nt: TGTGCCAGCAGTAGGGACAGGGCGATGTATAGCAATCAGCCCCAGCATTTT
j_gene: TRBJ2-1; v_gene: TRBV27; abundance: NA; d_gene: NA; CDR3aa: CASKSGSSYNEQFF; CDR3nt: TGTGCCAGCAAGAGCGGAAGCTCCTACAATGAGCAGTTCTTC
j_gene: TRBJ1-5; v_gene: TRBV28; abundance: NA; d_gene: NA; CDR3aa: CASHGDNQPQHF; CDR3nt: TGTGCCAGCCACGGAGACAATCAGCCCCAGCATTTT
j_gene: TRBJ1-1; v_gene: TRBV5-6; abundance: NA; d_gene: NA; CDR3aa: CASSLGGLGTEAFF; CDR3nt: TGTGCCAGCAGCTTGGGCGGGCTGGGCACTGAAGCTTTCTTT